This T cell receptor (beta chain) came from a study of T cell responses to AZD1222 COVID-19 vaccine. The wider study: Second-dose intervals near 4 or 12 weeks were combined.

Method: immunoSEQ multiplex PCR; TCRdb's copy keeps in-frame clones and lacks some. Found here are approximately 120,000 clones, about nine tenths of them singletons; the top ten hold 7.2%. Germline V gene data show CDR1 as LNHDA and CDR2 as SQIVND (reference sequence). Trimming shortened V by 5 bases and J by 0 bases, and 8 bases separated the two germline ends. The CDR3 loop spans 13 amino acids. The chain joins TRBV19 to TRBJ2-7; D may be TRBD1 (6 bases). The receptor's source is an adult in good health. The sequencing here drew on peripheral blood, taken on day 0 of AZD1222 vaccination. CDR3 amino acids: CASSRTVSYEQYF. The CDR3 nucleotides read TGTGCCAGTAGTCGGACAGTCTCCTACGAGCAGTACTTC.